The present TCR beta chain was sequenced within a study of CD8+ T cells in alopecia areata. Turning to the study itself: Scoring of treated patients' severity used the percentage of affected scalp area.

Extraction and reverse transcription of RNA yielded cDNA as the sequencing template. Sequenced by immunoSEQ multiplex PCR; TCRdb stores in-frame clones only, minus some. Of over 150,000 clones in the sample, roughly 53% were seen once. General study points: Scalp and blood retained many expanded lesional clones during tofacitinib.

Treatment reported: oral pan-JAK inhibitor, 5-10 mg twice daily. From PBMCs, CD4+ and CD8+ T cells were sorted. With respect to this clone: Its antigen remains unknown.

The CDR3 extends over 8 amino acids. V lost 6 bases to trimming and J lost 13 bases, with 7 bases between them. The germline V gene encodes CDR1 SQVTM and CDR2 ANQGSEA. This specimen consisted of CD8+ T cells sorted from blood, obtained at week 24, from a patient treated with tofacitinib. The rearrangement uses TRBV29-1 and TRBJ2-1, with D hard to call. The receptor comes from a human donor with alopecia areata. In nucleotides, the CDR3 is TGCAGCGTCGGCCCCCAGTTCTTC. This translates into CSVGPQFF.